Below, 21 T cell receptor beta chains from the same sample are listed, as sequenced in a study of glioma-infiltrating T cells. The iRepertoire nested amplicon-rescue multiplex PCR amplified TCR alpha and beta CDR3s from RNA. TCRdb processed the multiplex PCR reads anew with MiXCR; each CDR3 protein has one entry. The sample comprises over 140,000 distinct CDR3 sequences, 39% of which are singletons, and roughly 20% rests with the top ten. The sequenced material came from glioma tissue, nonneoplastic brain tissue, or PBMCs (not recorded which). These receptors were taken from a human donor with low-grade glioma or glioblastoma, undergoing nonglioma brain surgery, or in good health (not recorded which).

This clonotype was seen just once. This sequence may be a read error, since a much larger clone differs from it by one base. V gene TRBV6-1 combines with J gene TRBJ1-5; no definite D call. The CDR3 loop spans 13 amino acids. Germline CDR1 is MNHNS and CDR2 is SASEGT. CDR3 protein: CASSAEGNQPKHF. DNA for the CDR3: TGTGCCAGCAGTGCAGAGGGCAATCAGCCCAAGCATTTT.

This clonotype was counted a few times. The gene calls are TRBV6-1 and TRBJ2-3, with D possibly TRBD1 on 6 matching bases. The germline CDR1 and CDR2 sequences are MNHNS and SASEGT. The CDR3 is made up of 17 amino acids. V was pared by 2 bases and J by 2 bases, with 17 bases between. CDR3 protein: CASSELGQWDNTDTQYF. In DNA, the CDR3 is TGTGCCAGCAGTGAATTGGGACAATGGGACAACACAGATACGCAGTATTTT.

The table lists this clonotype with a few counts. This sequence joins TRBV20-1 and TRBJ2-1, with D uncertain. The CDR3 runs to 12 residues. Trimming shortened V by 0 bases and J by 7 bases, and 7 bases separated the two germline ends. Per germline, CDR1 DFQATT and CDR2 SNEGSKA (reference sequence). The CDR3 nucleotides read TGCAGTGCTAGAGATTTGGGGAATGAGCAGTTCTTC. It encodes CSARDLGNEQFF.

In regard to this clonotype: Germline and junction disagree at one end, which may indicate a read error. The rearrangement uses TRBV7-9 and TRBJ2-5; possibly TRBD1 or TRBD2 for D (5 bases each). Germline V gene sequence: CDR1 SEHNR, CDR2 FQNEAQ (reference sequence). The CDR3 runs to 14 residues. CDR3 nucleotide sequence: TGTGCCAGCAGCACCGGGGCAGACCAGGAGACCCAGTACTTC. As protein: CASSTGADQETQYF.

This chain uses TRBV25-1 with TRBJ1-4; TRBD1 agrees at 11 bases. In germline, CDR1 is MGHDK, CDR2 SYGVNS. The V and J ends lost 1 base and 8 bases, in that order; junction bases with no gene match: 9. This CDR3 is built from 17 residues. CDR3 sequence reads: CASSESGTGGFGEKLFF. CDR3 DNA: TGTGCCAGCAGTGAATCCGGGACAGGGGGGTTTGGGGAAAAACTGTTTTTT.

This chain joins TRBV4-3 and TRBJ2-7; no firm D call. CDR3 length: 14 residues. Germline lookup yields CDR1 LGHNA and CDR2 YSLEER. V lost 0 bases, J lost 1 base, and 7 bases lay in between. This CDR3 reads CASSQEDGSYEQYF. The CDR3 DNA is TGCGCCAGCAGCCAAGAGGACGGATCCTACGAGCAGTACTTC.

The CDR3 DNA is TGTGCCAGCAGTTACTCGACGTTGGCGAGAGAAGCTTTCTTT. Residues: CASSYSTLAREAFF. The rearrangement joins TRBV6-6 to TRBJ1-1; D is undetermined. V lost 0 bases, J lost 8 bases, and 13 bases lay in between. CDR1 is MNHNY, CDR2 SVGAGI, per germline (reference sequence). The CDR3 runs to 14 residues.

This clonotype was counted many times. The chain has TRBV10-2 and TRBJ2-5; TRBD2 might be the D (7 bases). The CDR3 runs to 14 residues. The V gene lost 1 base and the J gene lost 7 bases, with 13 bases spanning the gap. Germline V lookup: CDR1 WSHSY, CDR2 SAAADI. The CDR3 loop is CASSEWGRGRTQYF. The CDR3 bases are TGCGCCAGCAGTGAGTGGGGGCGGGGGAGGACCCAGTACTTC.

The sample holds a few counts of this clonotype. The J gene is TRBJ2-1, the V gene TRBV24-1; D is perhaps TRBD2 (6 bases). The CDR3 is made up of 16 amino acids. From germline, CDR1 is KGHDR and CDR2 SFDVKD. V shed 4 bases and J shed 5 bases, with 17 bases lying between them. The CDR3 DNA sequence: TGTGCCACCAGTGAGTCGGGGGTGAATCTCGACAATGAGCAGTTCTTC. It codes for CATSESGVNLDNEQFF.

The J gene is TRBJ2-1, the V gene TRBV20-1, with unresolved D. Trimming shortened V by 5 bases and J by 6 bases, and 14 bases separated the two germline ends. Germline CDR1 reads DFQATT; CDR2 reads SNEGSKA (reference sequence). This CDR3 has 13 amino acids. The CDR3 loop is CSAVGSVVNEQFF. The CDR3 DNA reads TGCAGTGCTGTTGGAAGCGTGGTCAATGAGCAGTTCTTC.

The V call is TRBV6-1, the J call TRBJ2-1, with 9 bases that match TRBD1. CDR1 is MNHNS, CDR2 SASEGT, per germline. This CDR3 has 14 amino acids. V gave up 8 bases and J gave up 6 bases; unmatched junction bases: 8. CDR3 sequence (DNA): TGTGCCAGCGAAACCGGGACAGGGCCCAATGAGCAGTTCTTC. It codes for CASETGTGPNEQFF.

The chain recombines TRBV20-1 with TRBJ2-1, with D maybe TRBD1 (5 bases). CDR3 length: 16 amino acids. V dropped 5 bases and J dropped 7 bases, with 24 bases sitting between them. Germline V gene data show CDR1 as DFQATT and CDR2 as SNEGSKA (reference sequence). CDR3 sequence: CSAGKPGRLGMNEQFF. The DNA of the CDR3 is TGCAGTGCTGGAAAACCAGGGCGTTTGGGGATGAATGAGCAGTTCTTC.

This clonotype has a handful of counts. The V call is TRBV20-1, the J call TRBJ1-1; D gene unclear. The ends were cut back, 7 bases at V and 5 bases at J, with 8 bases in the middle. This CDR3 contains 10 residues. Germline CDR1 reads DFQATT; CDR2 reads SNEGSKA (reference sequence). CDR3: CSVRWTEAFF. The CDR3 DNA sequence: TGCAGTGTCCGGTGGACTGAAGCTTTCTTT.

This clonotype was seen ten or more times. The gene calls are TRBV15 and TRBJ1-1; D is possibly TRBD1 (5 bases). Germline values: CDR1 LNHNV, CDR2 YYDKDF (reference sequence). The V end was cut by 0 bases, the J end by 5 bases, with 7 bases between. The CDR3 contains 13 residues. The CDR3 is CATSRDDRTEAFF. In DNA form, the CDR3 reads TGTGCCACCAGCAGAGATGACAGAACTGAAGCTTTCTTT.

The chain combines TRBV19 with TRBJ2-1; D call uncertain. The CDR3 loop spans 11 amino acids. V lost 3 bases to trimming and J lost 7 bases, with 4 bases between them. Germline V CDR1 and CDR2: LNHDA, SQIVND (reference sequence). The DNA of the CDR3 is TGTGCCAGTAGTATCTCGAATGAGCAGTTCTTC. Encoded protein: CASSISNEQFF.

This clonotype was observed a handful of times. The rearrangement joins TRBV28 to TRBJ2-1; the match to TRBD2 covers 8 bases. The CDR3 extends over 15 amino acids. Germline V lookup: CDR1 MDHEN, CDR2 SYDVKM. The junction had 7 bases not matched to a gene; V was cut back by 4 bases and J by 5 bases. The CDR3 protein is CASSSAGEGDNEQFF. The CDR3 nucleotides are TGTGCCAGCAGTTCAGCGGGAGAAGGTGACAATGAGCAGTTCTTC.

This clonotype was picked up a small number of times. CDR3 coding DNA: TGTGCCAGCAGCAGAGGACAGGAGGTTAAGGAGCAGTACTTC. It is translated as CASSRGQEVKEQYF. J is TRBJ2-7 and V is TRBV6-1; the match to TRBD1 covers 7 bases. In germline, CDR1 is MNHNS, CDR2 SASEGT. This CDR3 comprises 14 residues. V trimming: 6 bases; J trimming: 7 bases; junction bases outside the gene matches: 12.

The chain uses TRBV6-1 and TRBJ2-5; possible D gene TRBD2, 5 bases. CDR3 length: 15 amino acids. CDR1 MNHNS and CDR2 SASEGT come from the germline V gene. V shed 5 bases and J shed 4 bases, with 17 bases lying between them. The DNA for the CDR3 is TGTGCCAGCAGTTGGGTACTAGTCAGCGGAGAGACCCAGTACTTC. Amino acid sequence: CASSWVLVSGETQYF.

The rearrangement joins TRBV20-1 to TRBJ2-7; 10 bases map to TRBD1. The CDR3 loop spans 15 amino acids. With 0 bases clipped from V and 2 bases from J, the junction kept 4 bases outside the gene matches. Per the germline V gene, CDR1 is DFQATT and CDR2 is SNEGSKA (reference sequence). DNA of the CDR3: TGCAGTGCTAGAGAGTCGACAGGGGGCCCCTACGAGCAGTACTTC. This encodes CSARESTGGPYEQYF.

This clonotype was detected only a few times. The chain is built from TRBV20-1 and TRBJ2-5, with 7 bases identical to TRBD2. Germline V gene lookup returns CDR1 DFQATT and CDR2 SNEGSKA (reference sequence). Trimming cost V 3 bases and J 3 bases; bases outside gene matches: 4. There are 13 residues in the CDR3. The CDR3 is CSASAGAKETQYF. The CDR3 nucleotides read TGCAGTGCTAGCGCGGGAGCCAAAGAGACCCAGTACTTC.

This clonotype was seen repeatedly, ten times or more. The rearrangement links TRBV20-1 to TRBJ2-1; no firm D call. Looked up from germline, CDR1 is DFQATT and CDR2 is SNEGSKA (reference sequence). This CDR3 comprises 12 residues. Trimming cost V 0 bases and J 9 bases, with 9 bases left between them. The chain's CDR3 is CSARDRPLEQFF. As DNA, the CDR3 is TGCAGTGCTAGAGATCGGCCACTTGAGCAGTTCTTC.